This T cell receptor (beta chain) was documented in a study of shared clonotypes between healthy human individuals. Turning to the study itself: The cohort had two women and a few men, ages 18 to 49.

Each replicate PCR on the sorted subsets used 200 ng DNA (roughly 30,000 T cell genomes). The assay was immunoSEQ multiplex PCR, and TCRdb's table has in-frame clones only and misses some. The repertoire holds approximately 250,000 clones, with approximately 65% as singletons. The V and J ends lost 1 base and 9 bases respectively, with 9 bases between them. The CDR3 sequence is 12 residues long. The V gene's germline CDR1 is SNHLY and CDR2 FYNNEI. The sequence came from a man in his thirties or forties in good health. Sequenced sample: memory CD4+ T cells sorted from blood. Noted subset: CD45RA-negative fraction. The chain joins TRBV2 to TRBJ1-2; the D is unclear. As DNA, the CDR3 is TGTGCCAGCAGTGAAGACCCGCTGCGCTACACCTTC. Its protein is CASSEDPLRYTF.